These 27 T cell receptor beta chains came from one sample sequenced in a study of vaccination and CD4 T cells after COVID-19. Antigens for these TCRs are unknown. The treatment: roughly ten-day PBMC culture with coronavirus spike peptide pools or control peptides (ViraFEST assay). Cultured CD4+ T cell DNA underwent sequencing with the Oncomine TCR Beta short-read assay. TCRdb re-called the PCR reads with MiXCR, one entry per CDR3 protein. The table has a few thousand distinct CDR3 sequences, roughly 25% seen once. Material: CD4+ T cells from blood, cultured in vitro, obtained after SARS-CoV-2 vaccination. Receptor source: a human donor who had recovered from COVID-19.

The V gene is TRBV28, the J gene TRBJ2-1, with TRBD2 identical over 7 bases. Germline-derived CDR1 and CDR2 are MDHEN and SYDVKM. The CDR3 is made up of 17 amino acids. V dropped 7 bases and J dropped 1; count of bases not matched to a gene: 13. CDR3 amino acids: CASKASGPGHSYNEQFF. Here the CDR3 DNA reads TGTGCCAGCAAGGCTAGCGGTCCTGGCCATTCCTACAATGAGCAGTTCTTC.

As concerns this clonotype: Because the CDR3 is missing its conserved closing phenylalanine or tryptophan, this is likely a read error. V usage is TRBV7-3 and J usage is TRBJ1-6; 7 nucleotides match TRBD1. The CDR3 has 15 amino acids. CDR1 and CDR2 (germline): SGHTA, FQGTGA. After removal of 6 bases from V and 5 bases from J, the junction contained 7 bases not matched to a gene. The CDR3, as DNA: TGTGCCAGCAGTTCAGGGGGACTAGATAATTCACCCCTCCACTAT. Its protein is CASSSGGLDNSPLHY.

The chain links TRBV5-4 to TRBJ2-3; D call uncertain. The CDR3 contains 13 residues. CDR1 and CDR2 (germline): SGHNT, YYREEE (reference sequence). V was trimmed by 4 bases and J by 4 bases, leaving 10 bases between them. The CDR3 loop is CASSADQADTQYF. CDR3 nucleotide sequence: TGTGCCAGCAGCGCAGACCAAGCAGATACGCAGTATTTT.

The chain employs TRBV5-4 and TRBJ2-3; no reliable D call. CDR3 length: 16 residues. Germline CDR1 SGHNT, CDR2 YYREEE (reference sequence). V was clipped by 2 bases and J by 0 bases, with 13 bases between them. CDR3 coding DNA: TGTGCCAGCAGCTTTATGGGGTTCTCTAGCACAGATACGCAGTATTTT. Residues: CASSFMGFSSTDTQYF. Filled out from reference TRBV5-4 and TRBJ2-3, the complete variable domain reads ETGVTQSPTHLIKTRGQQVTLRCSSQSGHNTVSWYQQALGQGPQFIFQYYREEENGRGNFPPRFSGLQFPNYSSELNVNALELDDSALYLCASSFMGFSSTDTQYFGPGTRLTVL.

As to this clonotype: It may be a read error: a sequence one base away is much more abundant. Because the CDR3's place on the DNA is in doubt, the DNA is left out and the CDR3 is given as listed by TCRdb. The CDR3 sequence is CASSLTRVGGGAYERYF. The rearrangement links TRBV7-2 to TRBJ2-7; TRBD2 is the table's D call, not checked against the DNA. Germline V lookup: CDR1 SGHTA, CDR2 FQGNSA. From its first to its last residue, the CDR3 has 17 amino acids.

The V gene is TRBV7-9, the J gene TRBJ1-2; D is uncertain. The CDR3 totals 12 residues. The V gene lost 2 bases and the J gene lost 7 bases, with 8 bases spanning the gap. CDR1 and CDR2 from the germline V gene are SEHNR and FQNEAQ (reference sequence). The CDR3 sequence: CASSLRGFGYTF. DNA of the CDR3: TGTGCCAGCAGCTTAAGAGGATTTGGCTACACCTTC.

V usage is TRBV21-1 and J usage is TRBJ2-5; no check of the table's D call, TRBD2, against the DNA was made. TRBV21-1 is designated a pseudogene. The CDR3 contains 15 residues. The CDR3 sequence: CASSKGLAGQETQYF. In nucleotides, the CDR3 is TGTGCCAGCAGCAAAGGACTAGCGGGCCAAGAGACCCAGTACTTC.

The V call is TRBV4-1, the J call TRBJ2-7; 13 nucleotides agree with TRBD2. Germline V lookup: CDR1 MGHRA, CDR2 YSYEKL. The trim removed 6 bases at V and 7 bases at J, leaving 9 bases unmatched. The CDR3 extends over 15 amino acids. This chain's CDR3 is CASSPGLAGAGEQYF. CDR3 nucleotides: TGCGCCAGCAGTCCAGGACTAGCGGGGGCTGGGGAGCAGTACTTC.

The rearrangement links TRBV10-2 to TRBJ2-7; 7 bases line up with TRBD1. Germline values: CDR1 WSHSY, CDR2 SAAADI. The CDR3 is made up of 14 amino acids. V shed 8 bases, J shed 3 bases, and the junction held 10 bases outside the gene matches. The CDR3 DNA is TGCGCCAGCGTGTCACAGGGGAGCTTCTACGAGCAGTACTTC. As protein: CASVSQGSFYEQYF.

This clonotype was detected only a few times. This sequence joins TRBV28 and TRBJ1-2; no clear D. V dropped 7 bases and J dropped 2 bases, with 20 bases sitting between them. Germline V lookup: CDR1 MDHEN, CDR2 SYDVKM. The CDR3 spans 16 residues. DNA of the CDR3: TGTGCCAGCAACCCTTTCGGGAGGGCACTAAACTATGGCTACACCTTC. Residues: CASNPFGRALNYGYTF.

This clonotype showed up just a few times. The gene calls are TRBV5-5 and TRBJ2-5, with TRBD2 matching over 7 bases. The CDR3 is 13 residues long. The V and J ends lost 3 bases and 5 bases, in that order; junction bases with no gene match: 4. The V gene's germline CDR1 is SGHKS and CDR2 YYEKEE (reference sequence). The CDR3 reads CASSSFGGETQYF. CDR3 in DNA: TGTGCCAGCAGCTCCTTCGGGGGGGAGACCCAGTACTTC.

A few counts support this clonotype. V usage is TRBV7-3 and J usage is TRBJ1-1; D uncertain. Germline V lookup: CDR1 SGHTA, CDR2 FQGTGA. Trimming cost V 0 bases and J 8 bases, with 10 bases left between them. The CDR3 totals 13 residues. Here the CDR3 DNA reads TGTGCCAGCAGCTTAACGTCGGGCAGGGAAGCTTTCTTT. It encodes CASSLTSGREAFF.

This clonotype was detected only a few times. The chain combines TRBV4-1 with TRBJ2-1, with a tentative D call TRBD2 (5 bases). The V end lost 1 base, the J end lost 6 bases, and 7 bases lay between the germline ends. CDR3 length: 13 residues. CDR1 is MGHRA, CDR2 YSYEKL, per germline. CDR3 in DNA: TGCGCCAGCAGCCAAGGAGGGATCAATGAGCAGTTCTTC. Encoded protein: CASSQGGINEQFF.

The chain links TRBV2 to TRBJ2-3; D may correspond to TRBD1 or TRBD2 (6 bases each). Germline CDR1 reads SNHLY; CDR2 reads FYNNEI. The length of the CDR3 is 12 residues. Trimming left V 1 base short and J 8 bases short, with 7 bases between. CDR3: CASSEEGGTQYF. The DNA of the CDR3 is TGTGCCAGCAGTGAAGAGGGGGGTACGCAGTATTTT.

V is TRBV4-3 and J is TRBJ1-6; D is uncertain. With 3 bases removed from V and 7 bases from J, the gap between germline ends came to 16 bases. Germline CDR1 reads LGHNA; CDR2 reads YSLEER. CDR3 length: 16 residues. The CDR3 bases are TGCGCCAGCAGCCACGGGCCGGAAAGATTGAATTCACCCCTCCACTTT. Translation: CASSHGPERLNSPLHF.

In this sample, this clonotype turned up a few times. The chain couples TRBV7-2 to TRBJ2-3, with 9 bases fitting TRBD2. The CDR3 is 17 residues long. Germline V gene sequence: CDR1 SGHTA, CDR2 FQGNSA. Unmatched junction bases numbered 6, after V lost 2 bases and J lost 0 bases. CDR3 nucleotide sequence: TGTGCCAGCAGCTTAAGGCGGGGGGGCCCAAGCACAGATACGCAGTATTTT. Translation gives CASSLRRGGPSTDTQYF.

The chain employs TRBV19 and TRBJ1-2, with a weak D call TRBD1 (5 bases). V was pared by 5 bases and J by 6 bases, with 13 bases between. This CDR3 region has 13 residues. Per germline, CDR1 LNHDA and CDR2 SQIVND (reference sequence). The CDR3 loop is CASSYRQTDGYTF. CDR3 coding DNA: TGTGCCAGTAGTTATCGACAGACGGATGGCTACACCTTC. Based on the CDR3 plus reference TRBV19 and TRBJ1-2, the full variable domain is DGGITQSPKYLFRKEGQNVTLSCEQNLNHDAMYWYRQDPGQGLRLIYYSQIVNDFQKGDIAEGYSVSREKKESFPLTVTSAQKNPTAFYLCASSYRQTDGYTFGSGTRLTVV.

CDR3 nucleotide sequence: TGTGCCAGCAGTACAGGGATAACTGAAGCTTTCTTT. Its protein is CASSTGITEAFF. This chain uses TRBV6-1 with TRBJ1-1, with D perhaps TRBD1 (6 bases). The CDR3 length is 12 residues. The ends were cut back, 5 bases at V and 5 bases at J, with 9 bases in the middle. Germline loops: CDR1 MNHNS, CDR2 SASEGT.

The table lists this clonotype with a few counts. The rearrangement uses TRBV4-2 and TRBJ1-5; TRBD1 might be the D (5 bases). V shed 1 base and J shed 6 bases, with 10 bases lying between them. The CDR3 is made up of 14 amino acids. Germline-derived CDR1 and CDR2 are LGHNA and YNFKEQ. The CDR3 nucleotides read TGTGCCAGCAGCCAAGGAGTTAGGGGTCAGCCCCAGCATTTT. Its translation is CASSQGVRGQPQHF.

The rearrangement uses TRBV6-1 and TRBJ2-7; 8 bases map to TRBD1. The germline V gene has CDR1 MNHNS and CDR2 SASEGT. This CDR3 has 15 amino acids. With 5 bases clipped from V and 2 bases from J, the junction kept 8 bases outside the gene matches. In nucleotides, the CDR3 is TGTGCCAGCAGTACTTCCGGGACAGGAACCTACGAGCAGTACTTC. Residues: CASSTSGTGTYEQYF.

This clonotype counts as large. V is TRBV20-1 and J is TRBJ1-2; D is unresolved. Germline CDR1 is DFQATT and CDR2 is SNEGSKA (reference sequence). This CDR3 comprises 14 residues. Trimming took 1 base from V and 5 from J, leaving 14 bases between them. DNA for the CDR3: TGCAGTGCTAGAGGGGCCCCAGGAGTATATGGCTACACCTTC. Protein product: CSARGAPGVYGYTF.

CDR3 DNA sequence: TGTGCCAGCAGTGAATCTACAGGGGTTAACTACGAGCAGTACTTC. Translating it yields CASSESTGVNYEQYF. V gene TRBV25-1 combines with J gene TRBJ2-7; 7 bases fit TRBD1. The V gene's germline CDR1 is MGHDK and CDR2 SYGVNS. J was trimmed by 3 bases and V by 1 base; bases with no gene match: 6. This CDR3 has 15 residues.

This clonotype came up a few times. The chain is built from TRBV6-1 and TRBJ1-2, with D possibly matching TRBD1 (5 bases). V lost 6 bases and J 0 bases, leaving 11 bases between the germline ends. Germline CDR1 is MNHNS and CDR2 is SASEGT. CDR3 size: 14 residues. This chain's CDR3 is CASRGTVANYGYTF. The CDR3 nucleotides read TGTGCCAGCAGGGGGACGGTCGCTAACTATGGCTACACCTTC.

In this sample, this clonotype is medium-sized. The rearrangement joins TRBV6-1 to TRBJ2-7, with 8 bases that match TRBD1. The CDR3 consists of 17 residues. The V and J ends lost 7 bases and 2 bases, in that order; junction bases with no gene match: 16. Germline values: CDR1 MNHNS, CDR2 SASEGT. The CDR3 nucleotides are TGTGCCAGCACAAGGGGTTTTGGGACAGGCGCTACCTACGAGCAGTACTTC. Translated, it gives CASTRGFGTGATYEQYF.

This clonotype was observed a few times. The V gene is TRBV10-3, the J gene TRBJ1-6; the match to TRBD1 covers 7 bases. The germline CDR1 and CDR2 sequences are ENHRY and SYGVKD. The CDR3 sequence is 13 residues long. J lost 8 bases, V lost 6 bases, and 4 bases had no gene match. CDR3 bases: TGTGCCATCAGAGCCGACAGGGATTCACCCCTCCACTTT. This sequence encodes CAIRADRDSPLHF.

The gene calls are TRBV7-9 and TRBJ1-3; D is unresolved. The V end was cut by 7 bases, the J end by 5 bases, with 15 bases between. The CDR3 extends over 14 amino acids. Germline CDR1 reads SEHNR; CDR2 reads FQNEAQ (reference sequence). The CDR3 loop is CASTQLGNRNTIYF. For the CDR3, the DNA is TGTGCCAGCACCCAGCTTGGTAATAGAAACACCATATATTTT.

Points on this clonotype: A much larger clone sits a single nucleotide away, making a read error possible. Here the CDR3 DNA reads TGTGCCAGCAGCTTACGGGGGAGGGCCCGAGAGACCCAGTACTTC. Its protein product is CASSLRGRARETQYF. V and J are TRBV7-2 and TRBJ2-5, with 7 bases matching TRBD2. CDR1 and CDR2 from the germline V gene are SGHTA and FQGNSA. There are 15 residues in the CDR3. With 2 bases clipped from V and 4 bases from J, the junction kept 7 bases outside the gene matches.